The 8 T cell receptor beta chains presented below share a single source sample, sequenced in a study of identical twins. One entry per CDR3 protein, called by TCRdb with MiXCR from the 5' RACE reads. Among hundreds of thousands of distinct CDR3 sequences, 20% to 30% were seen once, and the ten largest hold around 3%. This sample also belongs to another study, concerning T cells expressing NK-cell markers.

The sample was CD4+ T cells sorted from blood. Receptor source: a woman between 18 and 29 years old in good health.

Many counts were recorded for this clonotype. V usage is TRBV3-1 and J usage is TRBJ2-5; maybe TRBD2 (6 bases). Germline CDR1 reads LGHDT; CDR2 reads YNNKEL (reference sequence). This CDR3 has 12 amino acids. The ends were cut back, 4 bases at V and 3 bases at J, with 6 bases in the middle. DNA of the CDR3: TGTGCCAGCAGCCTAGCGGAAGAGACCCAGTACTTC. Its translation is CASSLAEETQYF.

This clonotype has just a few counts. The rearrangement links TRBV3-1 to TRBJ1-3; D might be TRBD1 (5 bases). The germline V gene encodes CDR1 LGHDT and CDR2 YNNKEL (reference sequence). This CDR3 has 15 residues. Trimming pared 1 base from V and 1 base from J, leaving 8 bases between. The CDR3 spells CASSQGGGSGNTIYF. The CDR3 nucleotides are TGTGCCAGCAGCCAAGGTGGGGGGTCTGGAAACACCATATATTTT.

The V gene is TRBV12-3 or TRBV12-4, the J gene TRBJ2-1, with D maybe TRBD2 (5 bases). CDR3 length: 12 residues. V lost 3 bases to trimming and J lost 6 bases, with 6 bases between them. DNA for the CDR3: TGTGCCAGCAGTTTCGCGGGCAATGAGCAGTTCTTC. It codes for CASSFAGNEQFF.

This clonotype was picked up a small number of times. The rearrangement joins TRBV5-1 to TRBJ2-3, with D possibly TRBD2 on 5 matching bases. The CDR3 runs 18 residues. V lost 2 bases, J lost 2 bases, and 21 bases lay in between. Germline-derived CDR1 and CDR2 are SGHRS and YFSETQ. CDR3 sequence reads: CASSFSSLGLRDTDTQYF. The CDR3 nucleotides read TGCGCCAGCAGCTTCAGTTCCCTTGGACTTCGAGACACAGATACGCAGTATTTT.

The V gene is TRBV15, the J gene TRBJ2-1; D call uncertain. Germline V lookup: CDR1 LNHNV, CDR2 YYDKDF (reference sequence). Trimming shortened V by 0 bases and J by 3 bases, and 12 bases separated the two germline ends. This CDR3 spans 16 amino acids. CDR3 DNA: TGTGCCACCAGCAGAGATCTAACAGCCGGCTACAATGAGCAGTTCTTC. Its protein is CATSRDLTAGYNEQFF.

The V call is TRBV12-3 or TRBV12-4, the J call TRBJ1-6; 8 bases fit TRBD1. Trimming took 6 bases from V and 8 from J; bases not matched to a gene: 9. This CDR3 comprises 15 residues. DNA of the CDR3: TGTGCCAGCAGGACCCGCGGACAGGGAGATTCACCCCTCCACTTT. This translates into CASRTRGQGDSPLHF.

This chain joins TRBV6-1 and TRBJ2-1, with D tentatively TRBD1 (6 bases). Germline V gene data show CDR1 as MNHNS and CDR2 as SASEGT. V lost 2 bases and J lost 3, with 14 bases in between. This CDR3 has 16 residues. The CDR3 spells CASSELPQGSYNEQFF. CDR3 nucleotides: TGTGCCAGCAGTGAACTGCCCCAGGGGAGCTACAATGAGCAGTTCTTC.

This chain links TRBV20-1 with TRBJ2-1, with 8 positions matching TRBD2. CDR1 and CDR2 from the germline V gene are DFQATT and SNEGSKA (reference sequence). V gave up 6 bases and J gave up 5 bases; unmatched junction bases: 12. This CDR3 region has 15 residues. The CDR3 DNA is TGCAGTGCCGTCTCCGGGACTAGAATTAACAATGAGCAGTTCTTC. Translation gives CSAVSGTRINNEQFF.